This T cell receptor beta chain is from a study of identical twins. This clonotype was seen many times. TCRdb re-called the 5' RACE reads with MiXCR, one entry per CDR3 protein. The sample has 700,000 or so distinct CDR3 sequences, more than 6.5% seen once. This sample also appeared in a second study, on yellow fever vaccine responses in identical twins.

This sequence was found in a woman aged 18-29 years in good health. The sequencing sample was made of PBMCs.

CDR3 amino acids: CASSLLRPNLNTDTQYF. The CDR3 DNA is TGTGCCAGCAGCTTACTACGACCTAACCTCAATACAGATACGCAGTATTTT. The J gene is TRBJ2-3, the V gene TRBV7-9; D is ambiguous. The CDR3 has 17 residues. CDR1 is SEHNR and CDR2 is FQNEAQ in the germline V gene (reference sequence). Trimming shortened V by 2 bases and J by 3 bases, and 18 bases separated the two germline ends.